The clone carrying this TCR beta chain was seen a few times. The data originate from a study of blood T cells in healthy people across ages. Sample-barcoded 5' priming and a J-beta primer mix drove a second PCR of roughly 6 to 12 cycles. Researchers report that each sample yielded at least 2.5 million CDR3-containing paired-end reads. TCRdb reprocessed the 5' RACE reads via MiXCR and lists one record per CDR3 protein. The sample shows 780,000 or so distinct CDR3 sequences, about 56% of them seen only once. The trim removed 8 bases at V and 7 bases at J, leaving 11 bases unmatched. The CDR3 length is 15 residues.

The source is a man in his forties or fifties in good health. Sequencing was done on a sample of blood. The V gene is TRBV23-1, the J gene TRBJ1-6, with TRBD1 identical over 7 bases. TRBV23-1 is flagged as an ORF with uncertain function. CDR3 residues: CASPLQGQTNSPLHF. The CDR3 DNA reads TGCGCCAGCCCTCTTCAGGGACAGACCAATTCACCCCTCCACTTT.